Each of the 4 T cell receptor beta chains below was sequenced from the same sample in a study of cytomegalovirus exposure and HLA in healthy donors. Both 60 Vbeta primers and 13 Jbeta primers went into the PCR. Sequencing used immunoSEQ multiplex PCR; TCRdb keeps in-frame clones, though not all of them. This sample yields approximately 150,000 clones, of which approximately 71% are seen a single time; approximately 11% belongs to the top ten. The sequenced sample was PBMCs. These receptors came from a man aged 18 to 35 in good health and CMV-seropositive.

The V and J genes are TRBV7-2 and TRBJ1-4, with D hard to call. From germline, CDR1 is SGHTA and CDR2 FQGNSA. The CDR3 sequence is 15 residues long. Trimming pared 5 bases from V and 3 bases from J, leaving 13 bases between. The CDR3 DNA is TGTGCCAGCAGCCGACGAGAGGGTCCTAATGAAAAACTGTTTTTT. It translates to CASSRREGPNEKLFF.

The V gene is TRBV10-3, the J gene TRBJ2-7; D perhaps matches TRBD2 (6 bases). V lost 4 bases and J lost 1, with 20 bases in between. The germline V gene encodes CDR1 ENHRY and CDR2 SYGVKD. CDR3 length: 17 amino acids. The chain's CDR3 is CAISGGEVRGTSYEQYF. The CDR3 nucleotides read TGTGCCATCAGTGGGGGGGAAGTAAGGGGAACTTCCTACGAGCAGTACTTC.

In this sample, this clone turned up once. The chain is built from TRBV9 and TRBJ2-7, with 7 bases lining up with TRBD1. With V trimmed by 7 bases and J by 3 bases, 13 bases remained unmatched. Germline loops: CDR1 SGDLS, CDR2 YYNGEE. This CDR3 region has 15 residues. This CDR3 reads CASYPDRNWYYEQYF. The CDR3 DNA reads TGTGCCAGCTACCCGGACAGGAATTGGTACTACGAGCAGTACTTC.

A single count supports this clone. CDR3 protein: CASSLDTGSYGYTF. The CDR3, as DNA: TGTGCCAGCAGCTTGGACACAGGGTCCTATGGCTACACCTTC. The chain links TRBV7-9 to TRBJ1-2, with D possibly TRBD1 on 6 matching bases. Trimming shortened V by 3 bases and J by 4 bases, and 12 bases separated the two germline ends. Germline CDR1 reads SEHNR; CDR2 reads FQNEAQ (reference sequence). CDR3 length: 14 amino acids.